These T cell receptor beta chains were read from a single sample in a study of CD8+ T cells in alopecia areata. The method was immunoSEQ multiplex PCR; TCRdb's version includes in-frame clones alone and lacks a portion of them. The sample lists 10,000 to 15,000 clones; approximately 71% were seen once. The input for sequencing was skin, taken at week 4, from a patient treated with tofacitinib. All receptors derive from a human donor with alopecia areata. The CDR3 runs from the conserved cysteine through the conserved F or W. D genes are given only for firm matches. A clone size is listed for some rows: how often the clone was seen (once, few, many), or a class if it is expanded.

>TRBJ2-7|TRBV27|-|TRBD2
CASSSRGGIAYEQYF
TGTGCCAGCAGTTCACGGGGAGGGATCGCCTACGAGCAGTACTTC
>TRBJ2-3|TRBV5-1|-|TRBD2
CASSPSSGGTSTDTQYF
TGCGCCAGCAGCCCGTCAAGCGGGGGGACTAGCACAGATACGCAGTATTTT
>TRBJ2-7|TRBV6-5|-|TRBD2
CASSLAGPTGGYEQYF
TGTGCCAGCAGTTTAGCGGGGCCCACGGGGGGATACGAGCAGTACTTC
>TRBJ2-7|TRBV11-2|few|TRBD2
CASSPSGPASYEQYF
TGTGCCAGCAGCCCTAGCGGACCCGCCTCCTACGAGCAGTACTTC
>TRBJ1-1|TRBV4-1|once|TRBD1
CASSRQGRGNTEAFF
TGCGCCAGCAGCCGACAGGGAAGGGGGAACACTGAAGCTTTCTTT
>TRBJ2-3|TRBV7-2|medium-sized|-
CASSLAYPIRTDTQYF
TGTGCCAGCAGCTTAGCGTACCCCATTCGCACAGATACGCAGTATTTT
>TRBJ2-5|TRBV7-7|once|TRBD1
CASSLAGQVEETQYF
TGTGCTAGCAGCTTAGCCGGACAGGTGGAAGAGACCCAGTACTTC
>TRBJ2-1|TRBV5-1|few|TRBD2
CASSERTSGIKKVHEQFF
TGCGCCAGCAGCGAGAGGACTAGCGGTATTAAGAAGGTCCATGAGCAGTTCTTC
>TRBJ1-3|TRBV9|-|-
CASSRAGGRSGNTIYF
TGTGCCAGCAGCCGCGCGGGTGGCCGCTCTGGAAACACCATATATTTT
>TRBJ1-4|TRBV9|-|-
CASSSLPGVNEKLFF
TGTGCCAGCAGCTCTCTCCCTGGGGTGAATGAAAAACTGTTTTTT
>TRBJ2-1|TRBV5-1|-|TRBD2
CASSLWASGGASYNEQFF
TGCGCCAGCAGCTTGTGGGCTAGCGGGGGCGCCTCCTACAATGAGCAGTTCTTC
>TRBJ2-1|TRBV28|few|-
CASSRTFYNEQFF
TGTGCCAGCAGTCGGACTTTTTACAATGAGCAGTTCTTC
>TRBJ2-7|TRBV2|once|TRBD2
CASTLTPGLGAYEQYF
TGTGCCAGCACCTTGACACCAGGACTAGGGGCCTACGAGCAGTACTTC
>TRBJ2-3|TRBV30|-|-
CAWSGPADTQYF
TGTGCCTGGTCAGGCCCCGCAGATACGCAGTATTTT
>TRBJ1-1|TRBV4-1|-|-
CASSQGGEAFF
TGCGCCAGCAGCCAAGGGGGGGAGGCTTTCTTT
>TRBJ1-4|TRBV4-1|-|-
CASRPGQLATNEKLFF
TGCGCCAGCAGACCTGGGCAGCTTGCAACTAATGAAAAACTGTTTTTT
>TRBJ1-4|TRBV18|-|-
CASSSDISDEKLFF
TGTGCCAGCTCATCCGACATCTCGGATGAAAAACTGTTTTTT
>TRBJ2-1|TRBV7-3|-|-
CASSPVHGERANYNEQFF
TGTGCCAGCAGCCCCGTGCATGGGGAGCGGGCAAACTACAATGAGCAGTTCTTC
>TRBJ2-6|TRBV5-1|-|-
CASSPVRDLNFPGANVLTF
TGCGCCAGCAGCCCCGTTCGGGACCTCAACTTTCCTGGGGCCAACGTCCTGACTTTC
>TRBJ2-3|TRBV6-6|-|TRBD2
CASSPPSGGTDTQYF
TGTGCCAGCAGCCCACCTAGCGGGGGAACAGATACGCAGTATTTT
>TRBJ1-2|TRBV4-1|-|TRBD1
CASSQAGGYGYTF
TGCGCCAGCAGCCAAGCAGGGGGCTATGGCTACACCTTC
>TRBJ2-3|TRBV2|-|-
CASSSGADKDTQYF
TGTGCCAGCAGTTCCGGGGCCGATAAAGATACGCAGTATTTT
>TRBJ2-3|TRBV19|-|TRBD2
CASSMWGGGTDTQYF
TGTGCCAGTAGTATGTGGGGGGGAGGCACAGATACGCAGTATTTT
>TRBJ2-7|TRBV5-1|-|-
CASSLGWGDEQYF
TGCGCCAGCAGCTTGGGTTGGGGCGACGAGCAGTACTTC
>TRBJ2-7|TRBV7-8|-|-
CASRWRQGPSYEQYF
TGTGCCAGCAGGTGGAGGCAGGGACCCTCCTACGAGCAGTACTTC
>TRBJ1-5|TRBV4-2|-|-
CASSQDASRQPQHF
TGTGCCAGCAGCCAAGACGCCTCCCGACAGCCCCAGCATTTT
>TRBJ2-7|TRBV2|-|-
CASSVIYYEQYF
TGTGCCAGCAGTGTAATTTACTACGAGCAGTACTTC
>TRBJ2-2|TRBV9|-|-
CASSFRTGELFF
TGTGCCAGCAGCTTCCGAACCGGGGAGCTGTTTTTT
>TRBJ2-2|TRBV7-9|-|TRBD1
CASSSGQVRTGELFF
TGTGCCAGCAGCTCGGGACAGGTTAGGACCGGGGAGCTGTTTTTT
>TRBJ1-1|TRBV9|-|-
CASNEGGSGTEAFF
TGTGCCAGCAATGAGGGGGGCTCGGGCACTGAAGCTTTCTTT
>TRBJ2-1|TRBV5-1|-|TRBD1
CASSYRTGGRNEQFF
TGCGCCAGCAGCTACCGGACAGGGGGACGTAATGAGCAGTTCTTC
>TRBJ2-7|TRBV2|-|-
CASSENWTFYEQYF
TGTGCCAGCAGTGAAAATTGGACCTTCTACGAGCAGTACTTC
>TRBJ2-5|TRBV7-2|-|-
CASSYLIQETQYF
TGTGCCAGCAGCTATCTGATCCAAGAGACCCAGTACTTC
>TRBJ2-1|TRBV7-2|-|-
CASSLAQGVGYNEQFF
TGTGCCAGCAGCTTAGCGCAGGGTGTGGGTTACAATGAGCAGTTCTTC
>TRBJ1-1|TRBV7-6|-|-
CASSSSGVPSTEAFF
TGTGCCAGCAGCTCCTCAGGGGTCCCGAGCACTGAAGCTTTCTTT
>TRBJ2-1|TRBV5-1|-|-
CASSLGQRIYNEQFF
TGCGCCAGCAGCTTGGGACAGCGTATCTACAATGAGCAGTTCTTC
>TRBJ2-7|TRBV5-5|-|-
CASSFEGQSYYEQYF
TGTGCCAGCAGCTTTGAGGGACAATCCTACTACGAGCAGTACTTC
>TRBJ2-7|TRBV2|once|-
CASSEGRGPYEQYF
TGTGCCAGCAGTGAAGGCAGGGGCCCCTACGAGCAGTACTTC
>TRBJ2-1|TRBV19|few|-
CASSRQSNEQFF
TGTGCCAGTAGCCGACAGTCCAATGAGCAGTTCTTC
>TRBJ1-5|TRBV7-2|-|-
CASSLQTGSNQPQHF
TGTGCCAGCAGCTTGCAAACAGGGAGTAATCAGCCCCAGCATTTT
>TRBJ2-3|TRBV30|-|-
CAWSGSGSRGYF
TGTGCCTGGAGTGGTTCCGGGTCGCGAGGGTATTTT
>TRBJ2-5|TRBV13|-|-
CASSRKGMEQYF
TGTGCCAGCAGCCGAAAAGGCATGGAGCAGTACTTC
>TRBJ1-2|TRBV11-3|-|TRBD1
CASSPRANRGVTNYGYTF
TGTGCCAGCAGCCCGAGAGCGAACAGGGGAGTGACTAACTATGGCTACACCTTC
>TRBJ1-1|TRBV20-1|few|-
CSAGAQGEAFF
TGCAGTGCTGGGGCCCAGGGAGAAGCTTTCTTT
>TRBJ1-1|TRBV6-5|-|-
CASSYYGGNTEAFF
TGTGCCAGCAGTTACTATGGGGGGAACACTGAAGCTTTCTTT
>TRBJ1-2|TRBV6-1|few|TRBD1
CASSSQGTGVYGYTF
TGTGCCAGCAGTTCTCAGGGGACAGGGGTCTATGGCTACACCTTC
>TRBJ1-1|TRBV6-1|-|TRBD1
CASHNRQGASEAFF
TGTGCCAGCCACAACCGACAGGGAGCCTCTGAAGCTTTCTTT
>TRBJ1-1|TRBV19|once|-
CASSRSAGLHPEAFF
TGTGCCAGTAGTCGGTCCGCAGGACTCCACCCTGAAGCTTTCTTT
>TRBJ2-2|TRBV9|few|-
CASSVDSLLGAGELFF
TGTGCCAGCAGCGTAGACTCCCTTCTGGGGGCCGGGGAGCTGTTTTTT
>TRBJ2-7|TRBV6-5|large|-
CASSDYTYEQYF
TGTGCCAGCAGCGACTACACCTACGAGCAGTACTTC
>TRBJ2-2|TRBV4-1|-|-
CASSQDIYTGELFF
TGCGCCAGCAGCCAGGACATTTACACCGGGGAGCTGTTTTTT
>TRBJ1-3|TRBV2|few|-
CASSGAGISGNTIYF
TGTGCCAGCAGCGGGGCGGGGATCTCTGGAAACACCATATATTTT
>TRBJ2-1|TRBV4-1|few|-
CASSQGSPGTNEQFF
TGCGCCAGCAGCCAAGGGTCTCCGGGCACCAATGAGCAGTTCTTC
>TRBJ1-6|TRBV27|-|-
CASSLGQHNSPLHF
TGTGCCAGCAGTTTAGGACAGCATAATTCACCCCTCCACTTT
>TRBJ2-5|TRBV15|few|-
CATSRHSEGSETQYF
TGTGCCACCAGCAGACACTCGGAGGGGTCCGAGACCCAGTACTTC